This TCR beta chain was identified during a study of chemoradiotherapy in HPV16-positive cancers. Study findings and constraints: Only two HPV16-positive patients supplied the functional HPV-specificity definition. In HPV16-positive patients, HPV-responsive T-cell expansion tracked better recurrence-free survival.

TCRdb's table, derived via immunoSEQ multiplex PCR, lists solely in-frame clones and lacks some. The sample contains tens of thousands of clones, more than 75% of which appear only once. V was trimmed by 0 bases and J by 4 bases, leaving 13 bases between them. Germline-derived CDR1 and CDR2 are MNHEY and SVGAGI. CDR3 size: 15 residues. Regarding this clone: Its antigen is unidentified.

Here the sequenced sample was blood, taken from a patient who underwent chemoradiotherapy. The chain employs TRBV6-5 and TRBJ2-7; maybe TRBD2 (6 bases). This sequence was found in a human donor with HPV-associated anogenital cancer. The CDR3 here is CASSYSRDLGYEQYF. The CDR3 nucleotides read TGTGCCAGCAGTTACTCGCGGGACCTTGGTTACGAGCAGTACTTC.